This TCR beta chain was sequenced for a study of identical twins. Study conclusions and caveats: Some out-of-frame alpha sequences were shared by twins, and these showed excess low generation probability. Excess twin sharing in beta out-of-frame sequences was weaker.

This clonotype was counted a few times. Its cognate antigen is unknown. The germline gives CDR1 SQVTM, CDR2 ANQGSEA. Unmatched junction bases numbered 3, after V lost 6 bases and J lost 0 bases. The CDR3 runs 14 residues. No donor was unhealthy or non-Caucasian. TCRdb itself ran the 5' RACE reads through MiXCR, one entry per CDR3 protein. The sample contains 410,000 or so distinct CDR3 sequences, approximately 17% of which appear only once. The J gene is TRBJ2-7, the V gene TRBV29-1, with 12 bases matching TRBD2. This sequence was found in a middle-aged man in good health. Sequenced material: naive T cells sorted from blood. CDR3 loop: CSVRLAGASYEQYF. CDR3 nucleotide sequence: TGCAGCGTAAGACTAGCGGGGGCCTCCTACGAGCAGTACTTC.